The subject of this entry is one T cell receptor beta chain. The sample is drawn from a study of Ad26.COV2.S vaccination and SARS-CoV-2 variants. Study-level information: Intramuscular Ad26.COV2.S at 5x10^10 or 1x10^11 viral particles.

The V and J ends lost 5 bases and 0 bases respectively, with 7 bases between them. Germline CDR1 SGHAT, CDR2 FQDESV (reference sequence). The CDR3 runs to 13 residues. TCRdb's copy holds only in-frame clones and misses some; the assay was immunoSEQ multiplex PCR. The table shows 300,000 to 350,000 clones, with roughly 91% occurring only once. The treatment was: around 19 received Ad26.COV2.S at low or high dose, single or two shots; 5 received placebo; per-sample allocation not given. The study sampled participants on day 63 after the first vaccine or placebo injection. An 18-55-year-old adult in Boston served as donor. The vaccine antigen was prefusion-stabilized Wuhan SARS-CoV-2 spike.

The receptor was isolated from a person aged 18 to 59 who received the Ad26.COV2.S COVID-19 vaccine or a placebo. The genes are TRBV11-1 and TRBJ1-1, with TRBD1 as a possible D gene (6 bases). The source material was peripheral blood, sampled in a trial of Ad26.COV2.S vaccine versus placebo. The CDR3 spells CASSRDMNTEAFF. In DNA, the CDR3 is TGTGCCAGCAGCAGGGACATGAACACTGAAGCTTTCTTT. Combining the CDR3 with reference TRBV11-1 and TRBJ1-1 gives the whole variable domain EAEVAQSPRYKITEKSQAVAFWCDPISGHATLYWYRQILGQGPELLVQFQDESVVDDSQLPKDRFSAERLKGVDSTLKIQPAELGDSAMYLCASSRDMNTEAFFGQGTRLTVV.